A selection of T cell receptor beta chains follows, all from one sample in a study of cytomegalovirus exposure and HLA in healthy donors. TCRdb's table, derived via immunoSEQ multiplex PCR, lists solely in-frame clones and lacks some. The sample lists approximately 170,000 clones; over 75% were seen once. The sample taken for sequencing was PBMCs. These receptors were collected from a male donor in good health and CMV-seronegative. Each CDR3 is given with its conserved first and last residue. Fields, in order: V gene, clone size, D gene, J gene, CDR3 DNA, CDR3 protein. D genes are given only for firm matches. Some rows mark clone size as missing; the rest say once, few, many or name a class of expanded clone.

v_call: TRBV10-2
clone_size: -
d_call: -
j_call: TRBJ2-7
cdr3_nt: TGCGCCAGCAACCGAGGCCGAGGACAGTACTTC
cdr3_aa: CASNRGRGQYF

v_call: TRBV10-3
clone_size: -
d_call: -
j_call: TRBJ2-2
cdr3_nt: TGTGCCATCGCCCGAGCGGAAAACACCGGGGAGCTGTTTTTT
cdr3_aa: CAIARAENTGELFF

v_call: TRBV5-1
clone_size: -
d_call: TRBD1
j_call: TRBJ2-5
cdr3_nt: TGCGCCAGCAGCTCGGGACAGTACCAAGAGACCCAGTACTTC
cdr3_aa: CASSSGQYQETQYF

v_call: TRBV6-1
clone_size: -
d_call: TRBD1
j_call: TRBJ1-2
cdr3_nt: TGTGCCAGCAGTGATCTCGTCGCTCTGGCAGGGGGTTCCTATAACTATGGCTACACCTTC
cdr3_aa: CASSDLVALAGGSYNYGYTF

v_call: TRBV10-3
clone_size: few
d_call: -
j_call: TRBJ1-2
cdr3_nt: TGTGCCATGGCCAAGGATAGACAGGTGCCGGGATACTACACCTTC
cdr3_aa: CAMAKDRQVPGYYTF

v_call: TRBV6-1
clone_size: -
d_call: TRBD1
j_call: TRBJ1-3
cdr3_nt: TGTGCCAGCAGGTACACAGGGGAGACTGGAAACACCATATATTTT
cdr3_aa: CASRYTGETGNTIYF

v_call: TRBV18
clone_size: -
d_call: -
j_call: TRBJ2-1
cdr3_nt: TGTGCCAGCTCACCCGGGGTTGAGCAGTTCTTC
cdr3_aa: CASSPGVEQFF

v_call: TRBV5-1
clone_size: -
d_call: -
j_call: TRBJ2-3
cdr3_nt: TGCGCCAGCAGCTTGGGACTAGTCCCCCCAGATACGCAGTATTTT
cdr3_aa: CASSLGLVPPDTQYF

v_call: TRBV6-5
clone_size: -
d_call: TRBD2
j_call: TRBJ2-5
cdr3_nt: TGTGCCAGCAGTCCTCGACTAGCGGGGCGTAGGACCCAGTACTTC
cdr3_aa: CASSPRLAGRRTQYF

v_call: TRBV5-4
clone_size: once
d_call: TRBD2
j_call: TRBJ2-1
cdr3_nt: TGTGCCAGCAGCAAGCCGGGACTAGCCTACAATGAGCAGTTCTTC
cdr3_aa: CASSKPGLAYNEQFF

v_call: TRBV27
clone_size: -
d_call: TRBD1
j_call: TRBJ2-7
cdr3_nt: TGTGCCAGCAGTCACCCAGGACAGGCTTCCGAGCAGTACTTC
cdr3_aa: CASSHPGQASEQYF

v_call: TRBV19
clone_size: few
d_call: TRBD1
j_call: TRBJ1-1
cdr3_nt: TGTGCCAGTAGACAAGACAGGGAGACTGAAGCTTTCTTT
cdr3_aa: CASRQDRETEAFF

v_call: TRBV5-1
clone_size: -
d_call: -
j_call: TRBJ1-1
cdr3_nt: TGCGCCAGCAGAATAGCTGCGGGGGGTTTAAACACTGAAGCTTTCTTT
cdr3_aa: CASRIAAGGLNTEAFF

v_call: TRBV18
clone_size: -
d_call: -
j_call: TRBJ1-1
cdr3_nt: TGTGCCAGCTCACCACCGGGGGCAAGGGCGATCCGGGACACTGAAGCTTTCTTT
cdr3_aa: CASSPPGARAIRDTEAFF

v_call: TRBV6-5
clone_size: -
d_call: -
j_call: TRBJ1-5
cdr3_nt: TGTGCCAGCAGCAACGGGAAATATAGCAATCAGCCCCAGCATTTT
cdr3_aa: CASSNGKYSNQPQHF

v_call: TRBV5-1
clone_size: -
d_call: TRBD2
j_call: TRBJ2-1
cdr3_nt: TGCGCCAGCAGCTTGGAGGCTAGCGGGGGCAATGAGCAGTTCTTC
cdr3_aa: CASSLEASGGNEQFF

v_call: TRBV5-1
clone_size: once
d_call: TRBD1
j_call: TRBJ2-1
cdr3_nt: TGCGCCAGCAGCTTGTCGGACAGGGTTCTCGATGAGCAGTTCTTC
cdr3_aa: CASSLSDRVLDEQFF

v_call: TRBV5-1
clone_size: -
d_call: -
j_call: TRBJ2-7
cdr3_nt: TGCGCCAGCAGCTTGGGTCAGACTAGCTCCTACGAGCAGTACTTC
cdr3_aa: CASSLGQTSSYEQYF

v_call: TRBV4-3
clone_size: -
d_call: -
j_call: TRBJ1-1
cdr3_nt: TGCGCCAGCAGCCAAGCCGCCGCGGGCGGCGATTGGGCTGAAGCTTTCTTT
cdr3_aa: CASSQAAAGGDWAEAFF

v_call: TRBV2
clone_size: -
d_call: -
j_call: TRBJ1-2
cdr3_nt: TGTGCCAGCAGTGAAGCGCTTTGGTGGCGGGAATACCAACAGGAGGGAGGCTACACCTTC
cdr3_aa: CASSEALWWREYQQEGGYTF

v_call: TRBV28
clone_size: -
d_call: TRBD1
j_call: TRBJ1-1
cdr3_nt: TGTGCCAGCAGTTTCCGGGACAGGGTGAACACTGAAGCTTTCTTT
cdr3_aa: CASSFRDRVNTEAFF

v_call: TRBV5-5
clone_size: -
d_call: TRBD1
j_call: TRBJ1-1
cdr3_nt: TGTGCCAGCAGCAGCACCCAGACAGGGGGCACTGAAGCTTTCTTT
cdr3_aa: CASSSTQTGGTEAFF

v_call: TRBV11-2
clone_size: -
d_call: -
j_call: TRBJ1-6
cdr3_nt: TGTGCCAGCAGCCTCCCGCCGGGTAATTCACCCCTCCACTTT
cdr3_aa: CASSLPPGNSPLHF

v_call: TRBV5-1
clone_size: -
d_call: -
j_call: TRBJ2-7
cdr3_nt: TGCGCCAGCAGCTTGTACAGGAGCTACGAGCAGTACTTC
cdr3_aa: CASSLYRSYEQYF

v_call: TRBV19
clone_size: -
d_call: -
j_call: TRBJ1-5
cdr3_nt: TGTGCCAGTAGTATTCTCGGGAGGGCTCAGCCCCAGCATTTT
cdr3_aa: CASSILGRAQPQHF

v_call: TRBV6-1
clone_size: -
d_call: -
j_call: TRBJ1-1
cdr3_nt: TGTGCCAGCAGTGAAGCGAGACAGAACACTGAAGCTTTCTTT
cdr3_aa: CASSEARQNTEAFF

v_call: TRBV5-4
clone_size: -
d_call: TRBD1
j_call: TRBJ1-1
cdr3_nt: TGTGCCAGCGGTTCAGGGGGCCTTACTGAAGCTTTCTTT
cdr3_aa: CASGSGGLTEAFF

v_call: TRBV11-2
clone_size: -
d_call: TRBD1
j_call: TRBJ2-1
cdr3_nt: TGTGCCAGCAGCTTAGGACAGGGGAAGGTACATGAGCAGTTCTTC
cdr3_aa: CASSLGQGKVHEQFF

v_call: TRBV6-5
clone_size: -
d_call: -
j_call: TRBJ1-2
cdr3_nt: TGTGCCAGCAGTTACGGGGCCAGCCCCGGTGGCTACACCTTC
cdr3_aa: CASSYGASPGGYTF

v_call: TRBV10-3
clone_size: -
d_call: TRBD1
j_call: TRBJ1-2
cdr3_nt: TGTGCCATCAGCGACCGGGACAGGGGGCTACAAAACTATGGCTACACCTTC
cdr3_aa: CAISDRDRGLQNYGYTF

v_call: TRBV6-5
clone_size: -
d_call: TRBD1
j_call: TRBJ2-7
cdr3_nt: TGTGCCAGCAGTACCCGGACAGGGAACTACGAGCAGTACTTC
cdr3_aa: CASSTRTGNYEQYF

v_call: TRBV29-1
clone_size: -
d_call: -
j_call: TRBJ1-3
cdr3_nt: TGCAGCGTTGTAGGAAACACCATATATTTT
cdr3_aa: CSVVGNTIYF

v_call: TRBV10-3
clone_size: -
d_call: -
j_call: TRBJ1-2
cdr3_nt: TGTGCCATCAGTGAGTCGCTACAGAGAGTAGGCGGCTACACCTTC
cdr3_aa: CAISESLQRVGGYTF

v_call: TRBV10-2
clone_size: -
d_call: -
j_call: TRBJ2-7
cdr3_nt: TGCGCCAGCAGTGAGGACAGGCTCTACGAGCAGTACTTC
cdr3_aa: CASSEDRLYEQYF

v_call: TRBV14
clone_size: -
d_call: TRBD1
j_call: TRBJ1-2
cdr3_nt: TGTGCCAGCGGAAGGGACAGGGGTTCTGGCTACACCTTC
cdr3_aa: CASGRDRGSGYTF

v_call: TRBV5-1
clone_size: -
d_call: -
j_call: TRBJ2-7
cdr3_nt: TGCGCCAGCAGCTTGGTCGGGGGATCCTACGAGCAGTACTTC
cdr3_aa: CASSLVGGSYEQYF

v_call: TRBV10-3
clone_size: -
d_call: -
j_call: TRBJ2-2
cdr3_nt: TGTGCCATCAGTGAAAACAGGGAATTGACCGGGGAGCTGTTTTTT
cdr3_aa: CAISENRELTGELFF

v_call: TRBV5-6
clone_size: -
d_call: TRBD2
j_call: TRBJ2-1
cdr3_nt: TGTGCCAGCAGCTTTACGGGACTAGCGACGCACAATGAGCAGTTCTTC
cdr3_aa: CASSFTGLATHNEQFF

v_call: TRBV9
clone_size: -
d_call: -
j_call: TRBJ2-5
cdr3_nt: TGTGCCAGCAGCGTAGCTCCCGGGGAAAACCAAGAGACCCAGTACTTC
cdr3_aa: CASSVAPGENQETQYF

v_call: TRBV7-2
clone_size: -
d_call: TRBD2
j_call: TRBJ2-5
cdr3_nt: TGTGCCAGCAGCTCGCGGCTCCCTAGCGGGGGAGGGGAGACCCAGTACTTC
cdr3_aa: CASSSRLPSGGGETQYF

v_call: TRBV7-6
clone_size: -
d_call: -
j_call: TRBJ2-5
cdr3_nt: TGTGCCAGCAGCCGGGGGACTTATTTCCACTTC
cdr3_aa: CASSRGTYFHF

v_call: TRBV5-4
clone_size: -
d_call: -
j_call: TRBJ2-4
cdr3_nt: TGTGCCAGCAGCTTGGGAGGGCCTTCGGGAGCCAAAAACATTCAGTACTTC
cdr3_aa: CASSLGGPSGAKNIQYF

v_call: TRBV14
clone_size: -
d_call: -
j_call: TRBJ2-3
cdr3_nt: TGTGCCAGCAGCCAGCTTCTAAGCACAGATACGCAGTATTTT
cdr3_aa: CASSQLLSTDTQYF

v_call: TRBV5-6
clone_size: once
d_call: -
j_call: TRBJ2-1
cdr3_nt: TGTGCCAGCAGCTTGCCGAGCTCCTACAATGAGCAGTTCTTC
cdr3_aa: CASSLPSSYNEQFF

v_call: TRBV6-5
clone_size: -
d_call: -
j_call: TRBJ1-2
cdr3_nt: TGTGCCAGCAGTTACTCGGACAGCTTCTCTTATGGCTACACCTTC
cdr3_aa: CASSYSDSFSYGYTF

v_call: TRBV4-3
clone_size: -
d_call: -
j_call: TRBJ1-5
cdr3_nt: TGCGCCAGCAGCCAAGATCGGCCAGGGGACCTCAATCAGCCCCAGCATTTT
cdr3_aa: CASSQDRPGDLNQPQHF

v_call: TRBV9
clone_size: few
d_call: TRBD1
j_call: TRBJ1-1
cdr3_nt: TGTGCCAGCAGCGGGGGACAGGGAGGGGGGAACACTGAAGCTTTCTTT
cdr3_aa: CASSGGQGGGNTEAFF

v_call: TRBV11-2
clone_size: -
d_call: -
j_call: TRBJ2-7
cdr3_nt: TGTGCCAGCAGCGAACTCTCAGGGGCTAGCTCCTACGAGCAGTACTTC
cdr3_aa: CASSELSGASSYEQYF

v_call: TRBV4-2
clone_size: -
d_call: TRBD1
j_call: TRBJ1-5
cdr3_nt: TGTGCCAGCAGCCAAGGGGGACAGATAAATCAGCCCCAGCATTTT
cdr3_aa: CASSQGGQINQPQHF

v_call: TRBV4-1
clone_size: few
d_call: -
j_call: TRBJ1-1
cdr3_nt: TGCGCCAGCAGCCAAGATCCCCTTCCCGGGAGCACTGAAGCTTTCTTT
cdr3_aa: CASSQDPLPGSTEAFF

v_call: TRBV10-3
clone_size: -
d_call: -
j_call: TRBJ2-1
cdr3_nt: TGTGCCATCAGTGAATCCGGGGGTGGCAATGAGCAGTTCTTC
cdr3_aa: CAISESGGGNEQFF